What follows are 5 T cell receptor beta chains derived from one specimen sequenced in a study of T cell repertoires in cytomegalovirus infection. These receptors have no known antigen. TCRdb processed the reads anew with MiXCR; each CDR3 protein has one entry. The repertoire holds 95,000 to 150,000 distinct CDR3 sequences, with roughly 32% as singletons. Sequences were derived from CD8+ T cells from cultured PBMCs, sampled from culture after CMV antigen stimulation. The receptors derive from a human donor in good health (CMV status not recorded). Some clones in this sample may be carry-over from other donors' samples.

The table lists this clonotype with a few counts. The chain is built from TRBV14 and TRBJ1-2; the D gene is possibly TRBD1 (6 bases). V was cut by 0 bases and J by 0 bases, with 8 bases left in between. The CDR3 has 15 amino acids. In germline, CDR1 is SGHDN, CDR2 FVKESK. The CDR3, as DNA: TGTGCCAGCAGCCAAGAACAGGGAGCTAACTATGGCTACACCTTC. It encodes CASSQEQGANYGYTF.

This clonotype turned up a few times. The rearrangement links TRBV12-3 or TRBV12-4 to TRBJ2-7; TRBD2 might be the D (7 bases). Trimming pared 3 bases from V and 2 bases from J, leaving 11 bases between. The CDR3 has 14 residues. CDR3 nucleotide sequence: TGTGCCAGCAGTTTCGGGGGGCCAGCCTACGAGCAGTACTTC. Amino acid sequence: CASSFGGPAYEQYF.

V gene TRBV4-1 combines with J gene TRBJ2-1; 7 nucleotides agree with TRBD2. The CDR3 runs to 15 residues. J lost 4 bases, V lost 0 bases, and 3 bases had no gene match. From germline, CDR1 is MGHRA and CDR2 YSYEKL. Here the CDR3 reads CASSQDFGGYNEQFF. The CDR3 bases are TGCGCCAGCAGCCAAGATTTCGGGGGGTACAATGAGCAGTTCTTC.

The rearrangement links TRBV3-1 to TRBJ2-2; 8 bases are shared with TRBD1. Per the germline V gene, CDR1 is LGHDT and CDR2 is YNNKEL (reference sequence). The CDR3 is 17 amino acids. Trimming cost V 0 bases and J 7 bases; bases outside gene matches: 10. CDR3 coding DNA: TGTGCCAGCAGCCAAGATCGTTCAGGGGGCTCCAACGGGGAGCTGTTTTTT. The encoded protein is CASSQDRSGGSNGELFF.

J is TRBJ2-1 and V is TRBV6-5; TRBD1 aligns across 7 bases. CDR3 length: 13 residues. The J segment lost 2 bases and the V segment lost 7 bases, leaving 2 bases of the junction unmatched. The germline gives CDR1 MNHEY, CDR2 SVGAGI. CDR3 bases: TGTGCCAGCATGGGACAGACCTACAATGAGCAGTTCTTC. It yields the protein CASMGQTYNEQFF.